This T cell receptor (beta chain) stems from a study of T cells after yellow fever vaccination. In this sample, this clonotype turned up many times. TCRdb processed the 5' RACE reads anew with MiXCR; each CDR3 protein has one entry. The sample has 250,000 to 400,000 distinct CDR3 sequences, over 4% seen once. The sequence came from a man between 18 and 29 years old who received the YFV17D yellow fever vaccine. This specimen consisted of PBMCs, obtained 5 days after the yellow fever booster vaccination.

The DNA for the CDR3 is TGTGCCAGCAGTTTCGAATCTCGGGGGGAGCAGTACGTC. This sequence encodes CASSFESRGEQYV. The chain couples TRBV12-3 or TRBV12-4 to TRBJ2-7; TRBD2 is a possible D gene (6 bases). V lost 3 bases, J lost 7 bases, and 13 bases lay in between. This CDR3 is 13 amino acids long.